The source of this TCR beta chain is a study of T cells in Graves' hyperthyroidism and ophthalmopathy. This clonotype was detected many times. This CDR3 has 16 amino acids. Losses at the gene ends were 4 bases for V and 6 bases for J; bases not matched to a gene: 8. Germline CDR1 is SGHRS and CDR2 is YFSETQ. Authors of the study amplified TCR beta CDR3 regions from RNA transcripts. A first-round RT-PCR of the TCR CDR3 used the HTBI primer set. TCRdb reprocessed the multiplex PCR reads with MiXCR, giving one entry per CDR3 protein. The sample holds over 250,000 distinct CDR3 sequences, about 25% seen once.

The material sequenced was blood. The V and J genes are TRBV5-1 and TRBJ2-4, with 12 nucleotides matching TRBD2. This clonotype was sampled from a man in his forties with Graves' hyperthyroidism that later progressed to Graves' ophthalmopathy. The CDR3 DNA follows: TGCGCCAGCAGCCGGACTAGCGGGACCGGAGGAAACATTCAGTACTTC. This gives the protein CASSRTSGTGGNIQYF.